The text below deals with one T cell receptor (beta chain). Its antigen remains unidentified. The record originates from a study of lymphopenia after photon versus proton radiotherapy. Libraries were prepared by immunoSEQ multiplex PCR; TCRdb keeps only in-frame clonotypes and omits some of them. The sample lists about 24,000 clones, about four fifths occurring once. V dropped 4 bases and J dropped 0 bases, with 16 bases sitting between them. The CDR3 contains 17 residues. The germline gives CDR1 KGHSY, CDR2 FQNENV. Overall study findings and caveats: Relative stability marked proton patients; photon patients lost diversity and naive cells. Post-nadir TCR diversity decline inversely tracked overall survival among those who died. Authors raise, but do not show, better survival with proton therapy. Post-nadir diversity loss with photons came from oligoclonal expansion, particularly CD8+ Temra cells.

The J gene is TRBJ2-1, the V gene TRBV16; D is ambiguous. This material consisted of peripheral blood, taken from a patient treated with photon-based radiotherapy. The TCR was taken from a man in his forties or fifties with gastric cancer. CDR3 DNA: TGTGCCAGCAGCCGGAGAGGACCGAAGAGCTCCTACAATGAGCAGTTCTTC. Residues: CASSRRGPKSSYNEQFF. The full variable domain, in which reference TRBV16 and TRBJ2-1 provide the parts outside the CDR3, is GEEVAQTPKHLVRGEGQKAKLYCAPIKGHSYVFWYQQVLKNEFKFLISFQNENVFDETGMPKERFSAKCLPNSPCSLEIQATKLEDSAVYFCASSRRGPKSSYNEQFFGPGTRLTVL.